This passage covers 17 T cell receptor beta chains from one sample sequenced in a study of blood T cells in healthy people across ages. Combining a sample-barcoded 5' primer with a J-beta primer mix, a second PCR ran for roughly 7 to 12 cycles. TCRdb re-derived calls from the 5' RACE reads in MiXCR, one entry per CDR3 protein. The table records 950,000 to 1,200,000 distinct CDR3 sequences, 35% to 40% of them present only once. Sequenced: blood. These receptors all come from a man younger than 35 in good health.

This clonotype appeared many times. Here the CDR3 reads CSVYSGGGNEQFF. DNA for the CDR3: TGCAGCGTTTATAGCGGTGGGGGGAATGAGCAGTTCTTC. The J gene is TRBJ2-1, the V gene TRBV29-1; possible D gene TRBD2, 6 bases. Germline-derived CDR1 and CDR2 are SQVTM and ANQGSEA. Trimming removed 5 bases from V and 7 bases from J, with 15 bases in between. The CDR3 runs to 13 residues.

This clonotype was observed a single time. The chain links TRBV7-2 to TRBJ2-5; D is ambiguous. Trimming stripped 1 base from V and 2 bases from J, with 8 bases between. The CDR3 loop spans 14 amino acids. The V gene's germline CDR1 is SGHTA and CDR2 FQGNSA. CDR3 region: CASSLEIWQETQYF. The CDR3 nucleotides read TGTGCCAGCAGCTTAGAGATTTGGCAAGAGACCCAGTACTTC.

This sequence joins TRBV4-1 and TRBJ1-2; possible D gene TRBD1, 5 bases. This CDR3 contains 15 residues. The V gene lost 3 bases and the J gene lost 2 bases, with 13 bases spanning the gap. Looked up from germline, CDR1 is MGHRA and CDR2 is YSYEKL. CDR3 residues: CASSQGHLANYGYTF. The CDR3 DNA sequence: TGCGCCAGCAGCCAGGGGCACCTAGCAAACTATGGCTACACCTTC.

The V call is TRBV20-1, the J call TRBJ2-7; tentatively, D is TRBD1 (5 bases). CDR3 size: 13 residues. Per germline, CDR1 DFQATT and CDR2 SNEGSKA (reference sequence). The V gene lost 5 bases and the J gene lost 4 bases, with 15 bases spanning the gap. This chain's CDR3 is CSALGQGMYEQYF. The CDR3 region has the DNA TGCAGTGCTCTTGGACAAGGGATGTACGAGCAGTACTTC.

This chain connects TRBV18 to TRBJ1-1; D unresolved. The CDR3 has 11 amino acids. The V end was cut by 3 bases, the J end by 5 bases, with 4 bases between. Germline V lookup: CDR1 KGHSH, CDR2 LQKENI. CDR3 sequence (DNA): TGTGCCAGCTCACCGGAGACTGAAGCTTTCTTT. The encoded protein is CASSPETEAFF.

The rearrangement links TRBV12-3 or TRBV12-4 to TRBJ1-2, with D possibly being TRBD1 (6 bases). Trimming shortened V by 6 bases and J by 7 bases, and 15 bases separated the two germline ends. The CDR3 runs to 13 residues. CDR3 residues: CASSPTGFGGYTF. CDR3 sequence (DNA): TGTGCCAGCAGCCCCACAGGGTTCGGTGGCTACACCTTC.

In regard to this clonotype: One junction end disagrees with the germline gene, perhaps due to a read error. This chain joins TRBV5-1 and TRBJ1-5, with 8 nucleotides matching TRBD1. The germline CDR1 and CDR2 sequences are SGHRS and YFSETQ. The CDR3 has 14 amino acids. This CDR3 is CANSLETGEQPQHF. Written as DNA, the CDR3 is TGCGCCAACAGCTTGGAGACAGGGGAGCAGCCCCAGCATTTT.

This chain joins TRBV5-1 and TRBJ2-7; possibly TRBD1 for D (6 bases). The length of the CDR3 is 15 residues. Trimming removed 0 bases at V and 6 bases at J, with 16 bases between. Germline-derived CDR1 and CDR2 are SGHRS and YFSETQ. In DNA form, the CDR3 reads TGCGCCAGCAGCTTGGGGGTACAGGGTATGTTCGAGCAGTACTTC. Protein: CASSLGVQGMFEQYF.

This clonotype was found a few times. The chain combines TRBV9 with TRBJ2-2; the D gene is possibly TRBD2 (6 bases). The V gene's germline CDR1 is SGDLS and CDR2 YYNGEE. Trimming left V 0 bases short and J 5 bases short, with 14 bases between. CDR3 length: 16 amino acids. CDR3 bases: TGTGCCAGCAGCGTAGCGGCCGGGGAGGATACCGGGGAGCTGTTTTTT. This translates into CASSVAAGEDTGELFF. Full variable domain (remainder filled in from reference TRBV9 and TRBJ2-2): DSGVTQTPKHLITATGQRVTLRCSPRSGDLSVYWYQQSLDQGLQFLIQYYNGEERAKGNILERFSAQQFPDLHSELNLSSLELGDSALYFCASSVAAGEDTGELFFGEGSRLTVL.

This clonotype turned up a few times. The CDR3 sequence: CAISVTGDGETQYF. CDR3 bases: TGTGCCATCAGCGTGACAGGGGACGGAGAGACCCAGTACTTC. V usage is TRBV10-3 and J usage is TRBJ2-5, with 8 positions matching TRBD1. Germline loops: CDR1 ENHRY, CDR2 SYGVKD. Trimming at V came to 6 bases and at J to 4 bases, leaving 7 bases not matched to a gene. This CDR3 contains 14 residues.

This clonotype is a singleton in its sample. This chain joins TRBV4-1 and TRBJ2-5; D gene uncertain. The CDR3 has 16 residues. Germline V gene lookup returns CDR1 MGHRA and CDR2 YSYEKL. V lost 4 bases to trimming and J lost 5 bases, with 20 bases between them. CDR3 in amino acids: CASSPAWLSFGETQYF. The CDR3 region has the DNA TGCGCCAGCAGCCCGGCGTGGCTGTCATTCGGGGAGACCCAGTACTTC.

This clonotype has more than one count but fewer than ten. The chain employs TRBV19 and TRBJ2-3; 10 positions agree with TRBD1. V shed 4 bases and J 8 bases; nucleotides not matched to a gene: 18. The CDR3 has 18 amino acids. Germline lookup yields CDR1 LNHDA and CDR2 SQIVND (reference sequence). This CDR3 is CASSTITTGTGVLGTQYF. DNA of the CDR3: TGTGCCAGTAGTACAATCACGACCGGGACAGGGGTATTGGGTACGCAGTATTTT.

This clonotype was seen a handful of times. V usage is TRBV19 and J usage is TRBJ1-5; TRBD1 agrees at 8 bases. CDR1 and CDR2 (germline): LNHDA, SQIVND (reference sequence). CDR3 length: 15 amino acids. The trim removed 4 bases at V and 7 bases at J, leaving 9 bases unmatched. This CDR3 reads CASSRAGGAGQPQHF. The DNA of the CDR3 is TGTGCCAGTAGTAGGGCAGGGGGCGCAGGCCAGCCCCAGCATTTT.

There are many counts of this clonotype. The chain couples TRBV20-1 to TRBJ2-7; a possible D gene is TRBD2 (5 bases). The CDR3 length is 13 residues. V shed 5 bases and J shed 0 bases, with 11 bases lying between them. Germline-derived CDR1 and CDR2 are DFQATT and SNEGSKA (reference sequence). CDR3 sequence reads: CSALAPASYEQYF. The CDR3 DNA sequence: TGCAGTGCTTTAGCGCCTGCCTCCTACGAGCAGTACTTC.

The J gene is TRBJ1-5, the V gene TRBV6-2 or TRBV6-3, with 11 bases identical to TRBD1. The CDR3 loop spans 18 amino acids. V gave up 5 bases and J gave up 0 bases; unmatched junction bases: 9. Germline V lookup: CDR1 MNHEY, CDR2 SVGEGT. CDR3 loop: CASSTRDRGTPSNQPQHF. CDR3 in DNA: TGTGCCAGCAGTACCCGGGACAGGGGGACCCCTAGCAATCAGCCCCAGCATTTT.

This clonotype was counted many times. The chain recombines TRBV9 with TRBJ1-2; D uncertain. CDR3 length: 13 amino acids. The V gene lost 0 bases and the J gene lost 2 bases, with 5 bases spanning the gap. Germline V gene sequence: CDR1 SGDLS, CDR2 YYNGEE. CDR3 loop: CASSVGVNYGYTF. The CDR3 DNA reads TGTGCCAGCAGCGTAGGAGTCAACTATGGCTACACCTTC.

The rearrangement uses TRBV10-3 and TRBJ2-7, with D tentatively TRBD2 (5 bases). The CDR3 sequence is 14 residues long. Germline lookup yields CDR1 ENHRY and CDR2 SYGVKD. V lost 6 bases and J lost 3, with 15 bases in between. The CDR3 protein is CAIRGDGLHYEQYF. The CDR3 DNA follows: TGTGCCATCAGGGGAGACGGTCTTCACTACGAGCAGTACTTC.